This is a list of T cell receptor beta chains from one sample in a study of T cell responses to AZD1222 COVID-19 vaccine. This table comes from immunoSEQ multiplex PCR, and its TCRdb copy is limited to in-frame clones, with some not included. The sample lists 150,000 to 200,000 clones; about 90% were seen once. The sample consisted of peripheral blood, taken 28 days after the second AZD1222 dose. These receptor sequences come from an adult who received the AZD1222 COVID-19 vaccine. CDR3s include the opening cysteine and the closing phenylalanine or tryptophan. A D gene is named only where the DNA matches it firmly. Clone size appears in some rows only: once, few, many, or a class for an expanded clone.

j_call clone_size d_call v_call cdr3_nt cdr3_aa
TRBJ2-7 NA TRBD1 TRBV7-6 TGTGCCAGCAGCTCCTGGACAGGGGGTGGTTACGAGCAGTACTTC CASSSWTGGGYEQYF
TRBJ2-3 NA TRBD2 TRBV7-2 TGTGCCAGCAGCGTGACTAGCGTGGATACGCAGTATTTT CASSVTSVDTQYF
TRBJ2-5 NA TRBD2 TRBV12-3/TRBV12-4 TGTGCCAGCAGTTCGGGGGGGTCTGAGACCCAGTACTTC CASSSGGSETQYF
TRBJ1-4 NA NA TRBV4-1 TGCGCCAGCAGCCAAGATCCGGCTGGGAATGAAAAACTGTTTTTT CASSQDPAGNEKLFF
TRBJ1-6 NA NA TRBV6-5 TGTGCCAGCAGCGCAGGACCGTATAATTCACCCCTCCACTTT CASSAGPYNSPLHF
TRBJ1-1 NA NA TRBV11-2 TGTGCCAGCAGCTTAGGGGTCGTGAACACTGAAGCTTTCTTT CASSLGVVNTEAFF
TRBJ2-3 once TRBD2 TRBV4-2 TGTGCCAGCAGCCAGTTAGCGGGGGGGAGCACAGATACGCAGTATTTT CASSQLAGGSTDTQYF
TRBJ1-5 NA NA TRBV6-1 TGTGCCAGCAGTGAAAGCCTGGTCGGGGTTCAGCCCCAGCATTTT CASSESLVGVQPQHF
TRBJ2-2 NA TRBD1 TRBV29-1 TGCAGCGTCGTAGACAGGGTGGACACCGGGGAGCTGTTTTTT CSVVDRVDTGELFF
TRBJ2-7 NA TRBD1 TRBV7-9 TGTGCCAGCAGCTCCCTCCAATCTACCACAGGGGTCGTCGAGCAGTACTTC CASSSLQSTTGVVEQYF
TRBJ1-4 NA NA TRBV2 TGTGCCAGCAGCACAGTTAATGAAAAACTGTTTTTT CASSTVNEKLFF
TRBJ1-2 NA TRBD1 TRBV10-3 TGTGCCATCAGTGGCGTTCATGAGACAGGGGAAGGGGGCTACACCTTC CAISGVHETGEGGYTF
TRBJ1-5 NA TRBD1 TRBV27 TGTGCCAGCAAGCCCGACAGGGACTTATTCAATCAGCCCCAGCATTTT CASKPDRDLFNQPQHF
TRBJ1-2 NA NA TRBV7-3 TGTGCCAGCAGCCGCCGTGGGGGAGCTAACTATGGCTACACCTTC CASSRRGGANYGYTF
TRBJ2-7 NA NA TRBV15 TGTGCCACCAGCAGAACTAGGGGAAAAGAGCAGTACTTC CATSRTRGKEQYF
TRBJ1-1 NA TRBD1 TRBV10-3 TGTGCCATCAGTGAGACAGGGGAGGGCGACGCTTTCTTT CAISETGEGDAFF
TRBJ2-2 NA TRBD2 TRBV3-1/TRBV3-2 TGTGCCAGCTCGACGGGGGGGCGAGGAGGGTGGAGCACCGGGGAGCTGTTTTTT CASSTGGRGGWSTGELFF
TRBJ2-7 NA NA TRBV11-2 TGTGCCAGCAGCTTGGTCCTTCGAACACCCTACGAGCAGTACTTC CASSLVLRTPYEQYF
TRBJ2-7 NA NA TRBV7-8 TGTGCCAGCAGCCCAGTTTTGGCCTACGAGCAGTACTTC CASSPVLAYEQYF
TRBJ1-3 NA NA TRBV7-9 TGTGCCAGCAGCCTAAACAGCGGGGTCTCTGGAAACACCATATATTTT CASSLNSGVSGNTIYF
TRBJ1-2 few TRBD1 TRBV4-1 TGCGCCAGCAGCCAGACTGGACAGGGGGCCCACTATGGCTACACCTTC CASSQTGQGAHYGYTF
TRBJ1-2 once NA TRBV9 TGTGCCAGCAGCCCCCAGGTCGGACAAGCTTATGGCTACACCTTC CASSPQVGQAYGYTF
TRBJ1-2 NA NA TRBV6-5 TGTGCCAGCAGTTACGTGGGGACCTATGGCTACACCTTC CASSYVGTYGYTF
TRBJ1-1 many TRBD1 TRBV27 TGTGCCAGCAGTTTATGGGACAGGAGATTAGCTTTCTTT CASSLWDRRLAFF
TRBJ1-5 NA NA TRBV7-8 TGTGCCAGCAGCTTAGGCTACAGGGCTTCAAATCAGCCCCAGCATTTT CASSLGYRASNQPQHF
TRBJ1-2 NA NA TRBV5-1 TGCGCCAGCAGCCTCGATGGGGCGTCGGTTTATGGCTACACCTTC CASSLDGASVYGYTF
TRBJ1-2 once TRBD1 TRBV10-2 TGCGCCAGCAGCGAACAGGGGAGCTATGGCTACACCTTC CASSEQGSYGYTF
TRBJ2-3 NA NA TRBV6-5 TGTGCCAGTTCTACGGCCAGCGGCACAGATACGCAGTATTTT CASSTASGTDTQYF
TRBJ1-2 once TRBD1 TRBV5-4 TGTGCCAGCAGCCCTCGGGACAGAGACTATGGCTACACCTTC CASSPRDRDYGYTF
TRBJ1-1 NA NA TRBV29-1 TGCAGCGCGGGCAGGCCGAACACTGAAGCTTTCTTT CSAGRPNTEAFF
TRBJ1-1 NA NA TRBV6-2/TRBV6-3 TGTGCCAGCAGTTACGGGCATTTGAACACTGAAGCTTTCTTT CASSYGHLNTEAFF
TRBJ2-7 NA NA TRBV12-3/TRBV12-4 TGTGCCAGCAGTTTTGCAGTAACCTACGAGCAGTACTTC CASSFAVTYEQYF
TRBJ1-1 NA NA TRBV7-9 TGTGCCAGCAGCCCTCGGTCGCGTATTGAAGCTTTCTTT CASSPRSRIEAFF
TRBJ1-3 NA NA TRBV6-6 TGTGCCAGCAGACGAGGGACCCGAAACTCTGGAAACACCATATATTTT CASRRGTRNSGNTIYF
TRBJ2-3 once TRBD2 TRBV3-1/TRBV3-2 TGTGCCAGCAGCCCCAACCTAGCGGGGGCTAGCACAGATACGCAGTATTTT CASSPNLAGASTDTQYF
TRBJ1-1 NA TRBD1 TRBV2 TGTGCCAGCGGCCGACAGGGCACTGAAGCTTTCTTT CASGRQGTEAFF
TRBJ1-6 NA TRBD1 TRBV5-1 TGCGCCAGCAGCTTGCAGGGACAGGGGAGATTCAATTCACCCCTCCACTTT CASSLQGQGRFNSPLHF
TRBJ1-1 NA NA TRBV5-1 TGCGCCAGCAGCTTGCTCCCGGAACCCACTGAAGCTTTCTTT CASSLLPEPTEAFF
TRBJ1-6 NA NA TRBV7-3 TGTGCCAGCAGCCCCATGATTAATTCACCCCTCCACTTT CASSPMINSPLHF
TRBJ1-1 NA NA TRBV13 TGTGCCAGCAGCTTAGGCGCCAGGTTGAACACTGAAGCTTTCTTT CASSLGARLNTEAFF
TRBJ1-2 NA NA TRBV9 TGTGCCAGCAGCCTACAGGAAGCTAACTATGGCTACACCTTC CASSLQEANYGYTF
TRBJ1-1 once NA TRBV11-3 TGTGCCAGCAGCTTAACGGGTCACACTGAAGCTTTCTTT CASSLTGHTEAFF
TRBJ1-5 NA NA TRBV2 TGTGCCAGCAGCAATCCGGGTTCCGATCAGCCCCAGCATTTT CASSNPGSDQPQHF
TRBJ1-4 NA NA TRBV6-6 TGTGCCGGAGGGGGGGAAAATGAAAAACTGTTTTTT CAGGGENEKLFF
TRBJ1-3 NA NA TRBV7-9 TGTGCCAGCAGCTTAGATCACTCTGGAAACACCATATATTTT CASSLDHSGNTIYF